This T cell receptor (beta chain) was obtained from a study of T cell repertoires in cytomegalovirus infection. Study information: The authors relied on CMV epitopes, both recently identified HLA-C-restricted and well-studied HLA-B-restricted.

This CDR3 contains 16 residues. V gave up 5 bases and J gave up 1 base; unmatched junction bases: 10. Per germline, CDR1 MNHNY and CDR2 SVGAGI (reference sequence). For this clonotype: Its cognate antigen is unknown.

The study's findings and limits: The study identified carriers of CMV plus the relevant HLA from cumulative public TCR beta family frequency.

TCRdb re-derived calls from the reads in MiXCR, one entry per CDR3 protein. The table has just over 450,000 distinct CDR3 sequences, about 44% seen once. The V and J genes are TRBV6-6 and TRBJ2-7; 8 bases map to TRBD2. The sequence derives from a human donor in good health (CMV status not recorded). Some clones in this sample may be carry-over from other donors' samples. The sample consisted of cultured PBMCs, taken from culture after CMV antigen stimulation. The CDR3 DNA is TGTGCCAGCAGTGACGCCCCTGGCGGGAGGTCCTACGAGCAGTACTTC. It codes for CASSDAPGGRSYEQYF.